Listed below are T cell receptor beta chains from one sample, sequenced in a study of metastatic and nonmetastatic thyroid tumors. TCRdb called clones again from the PCR reads with MiXCR. In the table there are 50,000 to 65,000 clones, around a sixth of which are singletons. The specimen was blood. These receptors came from a female donor with papillary thyroid cancer or a benign thyroid nodule (not recorded which). Some clones in this sample may be carry-over from other donors' samples. CDR3s include the opening cysteine and the closing phenylalanine or tryptophan. Each record gives: J gene, V gene, clone size, D gene, CDR3 length, CDR3 protein, CDR3 DNA. A D gene is named only where the DNA matches it firmly. Clone size is stated in some rows and not others, as once, few, many or a class when expanded.

j_gene: TRBJ2-3; v_gene: TRBV7-8; abundance: -; d_gene: -; len: 15; CDR3aa: CASSPTREGADTQYF; CDR3nt: TGTGCCAGCAGCCCCACCCGAGAGGGGGCAGATACGCAGTATTTT
j_gene: TRBJ2-7; v_gene: TRBV2; abundance: many; d_gene: -; len: 14; CDR3aa: CASSFSAPSYEQYF; CDR3nt: TGTGCCAGCAGTTTTAGCGCCCCCTCCTACGAGCAGTACTTC
j_gene: TRBJ1-2; v_gene: TRBV25-1; abundance: many; d_gene: -; len: 11; CDR3aa: CASSEGNGYTF; CDR3nt: TGTGCCAGCAGTGAGGGGAATGGCTACACCTTC
j_gene: TRBJ1-2; v_gene: TRBV6-2/TRBV6-3; abundance: -; d_gene: TRBD1; len: 15; CDR3aa: CASSYSRGQAYGYTF; CDR3nt: TGTGCCAGCAGTTACTCAAGGGGACAGGCGTATGGCTACACCTTC
j_gene: TRBJ2-2; v_gene: TRBV2; abundance: many; d_gene: TRBD2; len: 15; CDR3aa: CASREREGQTGELFF; CDR3nt: TGTGCCAGCAGGGAGCGGGAGGGCCAAACCGGGGAGCTGTTTTTT
j_gene: TRBJ1-3; v_gene: TRBV4-1; abundance: many; d_gene: -; len: 15; CDR3aa: CASSQARTSGNTIYF; CDR3nt: TGCGCCAGCAGCCAAGCCAGAACGTCTGGAAACACCATATATTTT
j_gene: TRBJ1-5; v_gene: TRBV30; abundance: -; d_gene: -; len: 14; CDR3aa: CAWSVLSSNQPQHF; CDR3nt: TGTGCCTGGAGTGTACTCAGTAGCAATCAGCCCCAGCATTTT
j_gene: TRBJ1-5; v_gene: TRBV19; abundance: many; d_gene: -; len: 16; CDR3aa: CASSTLRQGSGQPQHF; CDR3nt: TGTGCCAGTAGTACTCTAAGGCAGGGTTCGGGACAGCCCCAGCATTTT
j_gene: TRBJ2-7; v_gene: TRBV6-1; abundance: few; d_gene: TRBD2; len: 16; CDR3aa: CASSRSSSGRTYEQCF; CDR3nt: TGTGCCAGCAGCAGGTCCTCTAGCGGGCGTACCTACGAGCAGTGCTTC
j_gene: TRBJ1-2; v_gene: TRBV3-1; abundance: -; d_gene: -; len: 13; CDR3aa: CASSQDIAGFYTF; CDR3nt: TGTGCCAGCAGCCAAGATATAGCCGGGTTCTACACCTTC
j_gene: TRBJ2-5; v_gene: TRBV6-2/TRBV6-3; abundance: many; d_gene: -; len: 14; CDR3aa: CASSYGSWEETQYF; CDR3nt: TGTGCCAGCAGTTACGGCTCTTGGGAGGAGACCCAGTACTTC
j_gene: TRBJ2-1; v_gene: TRBV20-1; abundance: -; d_gene: -; len: 17; CDR3aa: CSAREARARGRRDEQFF; CDR3nt: TGCAGTGCTAGAGAGGCTAGGGCTAGAGGGAGAAGGGATGAGCAGTTCTTC
j_gene: TRBJ1-2; v_gene: TRBV28; abundance: many; d_gene: TRBD1; len: 15; CDR3aa: CASSLVQGNSYGYTF; CDR3nt: TGTGCCAGCAGTTTGGTACAGGGGAACAGCTATGGCTACACCTTC
j_gene: TRBJ2-3; v_gene: TRBV5-6; abundance: few; d_gene: TRBD2; len: 17; CDR3aa: CASSLSGRAESTDTQYF; CDR3nt: TGTGCCAGCAGCCTCTCCGGGAGGGCGGAGAGCACAGATACGCAGTATTTT
j_gene: TRBJ2-1; v_gene: TRBV5-1; abundance: -; d_gene: TRBD1; len: 16; CDR3aa: CASSLGGQKVYNEQFF; CDR3nt: TGCGCCAGCAGCTTGGGGGGACAGAAAGTATACAATGAGCAGTTCTTC
j_gene: TRBJ1-4; v_gene: TRBV30; abundance: many; d_gene: -; len: 12; CDR3aa: CAWSLPHEKLFF; CDR3nt: TGTGCCTGGAGTCTCCCCCATGAAAAACTGTTTTTT
j_gene: TRBJ1-1; v_gene: TRBV12-3/TRBV12-4; abundance: many; d_gene: -; len: 13; CDR3aa: CASSVDGNTEAFF; CDR3nt: TGTGCCAGCAGTGTCGACGGGAACACTGAAGCTTTCTTT
j_gene: TRBJ2-3; v_gene: TRBV11-1; abundance: many; d_gene: -; len: 17; CDR3aa: CASSDTLTGPATDTQYF; CDR3nt: TGTGCCAGCAGCGATACATTAACAGGGCCCGCCACAGATACGCAGTATTTT
j_gene: TRBJ1-3; v_gene: TRBV7-9; abundance: many; d_gene: TRBD1; len: 14; CDR3aa: CASSSQGAGNTIYF; CDR3nt: TGTGCCAGCAGCTCTCAGGGGGCGGGAAACACCATATATTTT
j_gene: TRBJ2-1; v_gene: TRBV11-2; abundance: -; d_gene: -; len: 13; CDR3aa: CASSLEIRGEQFF; CDR3nt: TGTGCCAGCAGCTTAGAGATAAGGGGTGAGCAGTTCTTC
j_gene: TRBJ1-2; v_gene: TRBV30; abundance: -; d_gene: TRBD1; len: 14; CDR3aa: CVWSGDSAFYGYTF; CDR3nt: TGTGTCTGGAGTGGGGACAGTGCTTTCTATGGCTACACCTTC
j_gene: TRBJ2-1; v_gene: TRBV6-1; abundance: -; d_gene: -; len: 14; CDR3aa: CASRTPGINNEQFF; CDR3nt: TGTGCCAGCAGGACACCGGGGATAAACAATGAGCAGTTCTTC
j_gene: TRBJ1-6; v_gene: TRBV27; abundance: -; d_gene: -; len: 17; CDR3aa: CASIRGGQSSYNSPLHF; CDR3nt: TGTGCCAGCATCCGGGGCGGACAGAGCTCCTATAATTCACCCCTCCACTTT
j_gene: TRBJ1-3; v_gene: TRBV6-1; abundance: large; d_gene: -; len: 16; CDR3aa: CASSEDGGGSGNTIYF; CDR3nt: TGTGCCAGCAGTGAAGATGGCGGAGGCTCTGGAAACACCATATATTTT
j_gene: TRBJ1-6; v_gene: TRBV28; abundance: medium-sized; d_gene: -; len: 16; CDR3aa: CASSLTGITSGSPLHF; CDR3nt: TGTGCCAGCAGTTTAACGGGAATCACGTCAGGTTCACCCCTCCACTTT
j_gene: TRBJ2-1; v_gene: TRBV28; abundance: many; d_gene: -; len: 13; CDR3aa: CASSPTIHNEQFF; CDR3nt: TGTGCCAGCAGTCCGACTATTCACAATGAGCAGTTCTTC
j_gene: TRBJ2-5; v_gene: TRBV6-5; abundance: once; d_gene: -; len: 14; CDR3aa: CASSLRAVQETQYF; CDR3nt: TGTGCCAGCAGTTTAAGAGCGGTCCAAGAGACCCAGTACTTC
j_gene: TRBJ2-1; v_gene: TRBV12-5; abundance: many; d_gene: -; len: 11; CDR3aa: CASGRPDAQFF; CDR3nt: TGTGCTAGTGGCCGCCCCGACGCACAGTTCTTC
j_gene: TRBJ2-3; v_gene: TRBV7-3; abundance: many; d_gene: TRBD2; len: 18; CDR3aa: CASSLRGRGLAYTDTQYF; CDR3nt: TGTGCCAGCAGCTTAAGGGGAAGAGGACTAGCGTACACAGATACGCAGTATTTT
j_gene: TRBJ2-7; v_gene: TRBV7-2; abundance: few; d_gene: -; len: 13; CDR3aa: CASSLPTGPQQYF; CDR3nt: TGTGCCAGCAGCTTACCCACGGGTCCGCAGCAGTACTTC
j_gene: TRBJ2-7; v_gene: TRBV12-3/TRBV12-4; abundance: few; d_gene: TRBD1; len: 13; CDR3aa: CASKAGGSYEQYF; CDR3nt: TGTGCCAGCAAGGCAGGGGGCTCCTACGAGCAGTACTTC
j_gene: TRBJ2-5; v_gene: TRBV10-1; abundance: many; d_gene: TRBD1; len: 16; CDR3aa: CASIWDREGLIKTQYF; CDR3nt: TGCGCCAGCATCTGGGACAGGGAAGGGTTAATTAAGACCCAGTACTTC
j_gene: TRBJ2-1; v_gene: TRBV15; abundance: few; d_gene: -; len: 16; CDR3aa: CATSRDPGGSRNEQFF; CDR3nt: TGTGCCACCAGCAGAGATCCCGGAGGAAGTAGAAATGAGCAGTTCTTC
j_gene: TRBJ1-1; v_gene: TRBV10-3; abundance: many; d_gene: -; len: 17; CDR3aa: CAISESRQGTLDTEAFF; CDR3nt: TGTGCCATCAGTGAGTCGAGGCAGGGGACTTTGGACACTGAAGCTTTCTTT
j_gene: TRBJ2-1; v_gene: TRBV11-2; abundance: once; d_gene: TRBD2; len: 16; CDR3aa: CASIPVTSGTYNEHFF; CDR3nt: TGTGCCAGCATCCCCGTCACTAGCGGGACCTACAATGAGCATTTCTTC
j_gene: TRBJ2-7; v_gene: TRBV11-2; abundance: -; d_gene: -; len: 15; CDR3aa: CASSLDGSSSYEQYF; CDR3nt: TGTGCCAGCAGCTTAGACGGGAGTTCTTCCTACGAGCAGTACTTC
j_gene: TRBJ1-1; v_gene: TRBV20-1; abundance: -; d_gene: -; len: 12; CDR3aa: CSSPYRTAEAFF; CDR3nt: TGCAGTTCTCCCTACCGGACGGCTGAAGCTTTCTTT
j_gene: TRBJ1-1; v_gene: TRBV19; abundance: few; d_gene: -; len: 13; CDR3aa: CASSRDLVAEDFF; CDR3nt: TGTGCCAGTAGCAGGGACCTTGTGGCTGAAGATTTCTTT
j_gene: TRBJ2-7; v_gene: TRBV6-1; abundance: many; d_gene: TRBD2; len: 13; CDR3aa: CASKPGRTYEQYF; CDR3nt: TGTGCCAGCAAGCCCGGGAGGACCTACGAGCAGTACTTC
j_gene: TRBJ1-5; v_gene: TRBV20-1; abundance: many; d_gene: -; len: 13; CDR3aa: CSARDQGSQPQHF; CDR3nt: TGCAGTGCTAGAGATCAGGGCTCTCAGCCCCAGCATTTT
j_gene: TRBJ2-7; v_gene: TRBV7-6; abundance: many; d_gene: TRBD1; len: 15; CDR3aa: CASSFGTGLTYEQYF; CDR3nt: TGTGCCAGCAGCTTCGGGACAGGGTTAACCTACGAGCAGTACTTC
j_gene: TRBJ2-7; v_gene: TRBV12-3/TRBV12-4; abundance: few; d_gene: -; len: 12; CDR3aa: CASRLDTLEQYF; CDR3nt: TGTGCCAGCAGACTCGACACCCTGGAGCAGTACTTC
j_gene: TRBJ1-1; v_gene: TRBV20-1; abundance: -; d_gene: -; len: 15; CDR3aa: CSASPASSSGVEAFF; CDR3nt: TGCAGTGCTAGCCCCGCCTCGTCTAGCGGGGTTGAAGCTTTCTTT